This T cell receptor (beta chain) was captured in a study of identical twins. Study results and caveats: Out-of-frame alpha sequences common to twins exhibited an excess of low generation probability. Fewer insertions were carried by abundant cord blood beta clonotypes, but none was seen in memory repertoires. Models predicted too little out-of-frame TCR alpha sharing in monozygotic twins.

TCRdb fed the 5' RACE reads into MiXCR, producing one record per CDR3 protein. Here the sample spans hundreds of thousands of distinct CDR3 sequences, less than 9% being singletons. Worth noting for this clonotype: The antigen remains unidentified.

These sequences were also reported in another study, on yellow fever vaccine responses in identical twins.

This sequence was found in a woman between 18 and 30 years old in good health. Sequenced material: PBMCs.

The CDR3 DNA is TGCAGTGCCAGGACTAGGGGGAGCACCGGGGAGCTGTTTTTT. Translated: CSARTRGSTGELFF. This chain joins TRBV20-1 and TRBJ2-2; possibly TRBD2 for D (7 bases). Germline CDR1 and CDR2: DFQATT and SNEGSKA (reference sequence). The CDR3 runs 14 residues. V lost 6 bases to trimming and J lost 4 bases, with 15 bases between them.